One and the same sample provided the 30 T cell receptor beta chains below, sequenced in a study of beta chain features in type 1 diabetes. Since all of the isolated RNA was reverse transcribed, expressed TCRB transcripts were what got sequenced. Generated by immunoSEQ multiplex PCR, the TCRdb table keeps only in-frame clones and is missing some. In the table there are 140,000 or so clones, roughly 10% of which are singletons. The sample taken for sequencing was naive CD4+ T cells from blood. All receptors derive from a man in his late teens or twenties in good health.

This clone was counted a few times. The J gene is TRBJ1-2, the V gene TRBV5-1, with D possibly matching TRBD1 (5 bases). Trimming left V 3 bases short and J 0 bases short, with 9 bases between. CDR1 is SGHRS and CDR2 is YFSETQ in the germline V gene. The CDR3 length is 14 residues. CDR3 sequence reads: CASSYDRANYGYTF. The CDR3 DNA follows: TGCGCCAGCAGCTATGACAGAGCTAACTATGGCTACACCTTC.

This clone was found a few times. The rearrangement uses TRBV11-2 and TRBJ1-5, with D maybe TRBD1 (6 bases). V lost 5 bases and J lost 5, with 19 bases in between. CDR3 length equals 16 residues. Germline lookup yields CDR1 SGHAT and CDR2 FQNNGV. The CDR3 reads CASSQTTGIEYQPQHF. Here the CDR3 DNA reads TGTGCCAGCAGCCAAACGACAGGAATAGAATATCAGCCCCAGCATTTT.

This clone was observed a handful of times. This rearrangement joins TRBV7-7 to TRBJ2-1; 11 nucleotides align to TRBD1. The V segment lost 5 bases and the J segment 10 bases; nucleotides outside the gene matches: 7. CDR3 length: 14 residues. The germline V gene encodes CDR1 SSHAT and CDR2 FNYEAQ (reference sequence). The CDR3 DNA sequence: TGTGCCAGCAGCCCGGACAGGGGGCTAGGAGAGCAGTTCTTC. Its translation is CASSPDRGLGEQFF.

CDR3 region: CAIKTSGEDTGELFF. As DNA, the CDR3 is TGTGCCATCAAAACTAGCGGGGAAGACACCGGGGAGCTGTTTTTT. The genes are TRBV10-3 and TRBJ2-2, with 10 nucleotides matching TRBD2. The CDR3 extends over 15 amino acids. Looked up from germline, CDR1 is ENHRY and CDR2 is SYGVKD. The J segment lost 3 bases and the V segment lost 7 bases, leaving 5 bases of the junction unmatched.

The chain employs TRBV18 and TRBJ2-1; TRBD1 agrees at 8 bases. CDR3 size: 15 residues. Germline V CDR1 and CDR2: KGHSH, LQKENI. Losses at the gene ends were 3 bases for V and 7 bases for J; bases not matched to a gene: 8. CDR3 region: CASSPSIGQGNEQFF. The CDR3 bases are TGTGCCAGCTCACCCAGTATTGGACAGGGTAATGAGCAGTTCTTC.

There are a few counts of this clone. The V call is TRBV6-5, the J call TRBJ1-6; no reliable D call. V dropped 8 bases and J dropped 3 bases, with 8 bases sitting between them. CDR1 and CDR2 (germline): MNHEY, SVGAGI. This CDR3 comprises 13 residues. This chain's CDR3 is CASSDFYNSPLHF. For the CDR3, the DNA is TGTGCCAGCTCAGACTTCTATAATTCACCCCTCCACTTT.

V usage is TRBV6-5 and J usage is TRBJ2-7; tentatively, D is TRBD1 (7 bases). CDR1 is MNHEY, CDR2 SVGAGI, per germline. Trimming took 6 bases from V and 7 from J, leaving 16 bases between them. The CDR3 is 13 amino acids. CDR3 region: CASRTGRLGEQYF. In DNA form, the CDR3 reads TGTGCCAGCAGGACAGGGAGGTTGGGGGAGCAGTACTTC.

The chain recombines TRBV5-1 with TRBJ2-2; possible D gene TRBD1, 7 bases. Per germline, CDR1 SGHRS and CDR2 YFSETQ. The CDR3 runs to 15 residues. V was trimmed by 0 bases and J by 4 bases, leaving 10 bases between them. In nucleotides, the CDR3 is TGCGCCAGCAGCTTGGTGCAGGGGGGCACCGGGGAGCTGTTTTTT. Translated: CASSLVQGGTGELFF.

Only a few counts were recorded for this clone. The chain is built from TRBV2 and TRBJ2-3; 8 nucleotides line up with TRBD2. The CDR3 runs 17 residues. Germline V lookup: CDR1 SNHLY, CDR2 FYNNEI. The junction had 11 bases not matched to a gene; V was cut back by 5 bases and J by 1 base. The CDR3 loop is CASSTGSGGGGTDTQYF. In DNA, the CDR3 is TGTGCCAGCAGTACCGGATCGGGGGGGGGAGGCACAGATACGCAGTATTTT.

The chain employs TRBV5-1 and TRBJ1-1; TRBD1 aligns across 7 bases. Looked up from germline, CDR1 is SGHRS and CDR2 is YFSETQ. V shed 5 bases, J shed 6 bases, and the junction held 13 bases outside the gene matches. This CDR3 has 15 residues. DNA of the CDR3: TGCGCCAGCAGTTTATATCGACAGGGCGGTTCTGAAGCTTTCTTT. It encodes CASSLYRQGGSEAFF.

This clone was seen more than once but under ten times. The chain combines TRBV15 with TRBJ1-2, with 7 bases aligning to TRBD1. Per the germline V gene, CDR1 is LNHNV and CDR2 is YYDKDF (reference sequence). The CDR3 sequence is 15 residues long. Losses at the gene ends were 0 bases for V and 4 bases for J; bases not matched to a gene: 5. The CDR3 DNA reads TGTGCCACCAGCAGAGACTCCGGGACAGCCTATGGCTACACCTTC. The encoded protein is CATSRDSGTAYGYTF. Looking up the rest from reference TRBV15 and TRBJ1-2 gives the full variable domain: DAMVIQNPRYQVTQFGKPVTLSCSQTLNHNVMYWYQQKSSQAPKLLFHYYDKDFNNEADTPDNFQSRRPNTSFCFLDIRSPGLGDTAMYLCATSRDSGTAYGYTFGSGTRLTVV.

In this sample, this clone turned up a few times. The chain has TRBV28 and TRBJ1-2, with D tentatively TRBD1 (6 bases). Germline lookup yields CDR1 MDHEN and CDR2 SYDVKM. Trimming took off 2 bases at V and 0 bases at J, with 10 bases between the two ends. The CDR3 is 15 residues long. CDR3 DNA: TGTGCCAGCAGTTTACGACAGGTTTCTAACTATGGCTACACCTTC. It yields the protein CASSLRQVSNYGYTF.

V is TRBV7-2 and J is TRBJ1-1; 8 nucleotides agree with TRBD1. Germline assignment: CDR1 SGHTA and CDR2 FQGNSA. Trimming took 1 base from V and 7 from J; bases not matched to a gene: 5. This CDR3 spans 14 amino acids. DNA of the CDR3: TGTGCCAGCAGCTTAGACTCAGGGGGCAGTGAAGCTTTCTTT. Translating it yields CASSLDSGGSEAFF.

This clone was observed a few times. This chain connects TRBV6-5 to TRBJ1-5, with 11 nucleotides matching TRBD1. With 5 bases clipped from V and 3 bases from J, the junction kept 3 bases outside the gene matches. The germline CDR1 and CDR2 sequences are MNHEY and SVGAGI. The CDR3 extends over 15 amino acids. The DNA for the CDR3 is TGTGCCAGCAGTCGGACAGGGGGCAACAATCAGCCCCAGCATTTT. Protein: CASSRTGGNNQPQHF.

This clone was recorded a few times. V and J are TRBV10-3 and TRBJ1-6; possibly TRBD1 for D (6 bases). The CDR3 sequence is 13 residues long. The V gene lost 3 bases and the J gene lost 7 bases, with 7 bases spanning the gap. CDR1 and CDR2 from the germline V gene are ENHRY and SYGVKD. In DNA, the CDR3 is TGTGCCATCAGTGATCAGGGGAATTCACCCCTCCACTTT. Translating it yields CAISDQGNSPLHF.

The V call is TRBV25-1, the J call TRBJ2-1, with D tentatively TRBD2 (7 bases). The CDR3 has 14 residues. Germline V gene data show CDR1 as MGHDK and CDR2 as SYGVNS. V lost 2 bases, J lost 9 bases, and 14 bases lay in between. The CDR3 DNA follows: TGTGCCAGCAGTGAAGGAGGGGGGGTTCGTGAGCAGTTCTTC. Its protein is CASSEGGGVREQFF.

The chain has TRBV19 and TRBJ1-1; possible D gene TRBD1, 5 bases. This CDR3 spans 14 amino acids. V shed 3 bases and J shed 1 base, with 9 bases lying between them. The germline V gene has CDR1 LNHDA and CDR2 SQIVND (reference sequence). CDR3: CASSIAGGNTEAFF. CDR3 DNA sequence: TGTGCCAGTAGTATCGCGGGGGGGAACACTGAAGCTTTCTTT.

The V gene is TRBV4-1, the J gene TRBJ1-2, with a tentative D call TRBD1 (5 bases). Per germline, CDR1 MGHRA and CDR2 YSYEKL. The CDR3 has 19 amino acids. V dropped 0 bases and J dropped 3 bases, with 23 bases sitting between them. This CDR3 reads CASSQDRGLSIGNDYGYTF. Written as DNA, the CDR3 is TGCGCCAGCAGCCAAGATAGGGGTCTGTCCATTGGCAACGACTATGGCTACACCTTC.

This clone was detected only a few times. This chain joins TRBV4-1 and TRBJ2-5, with D possibly matching TRBD2 (6 bases). The germline V and J ends were trimmed by 1 base and 5 bases, with 8 bases remaining between them. The germline V gene has CDR1 MGHRA and CDR2 YSYEKL. The CDR3 is 13 residues long. This chain's CDR3 is CASSQGREETQYF. DNA of the CDR3: TGCGCCAGCAGCCAAGGGAGGGAGGAGACCCAGTACTTC.

This clone was recorded a few times. The chain carries TRBV13 and TRBJ2-5; a weak D match, TRBD2 (6 bases). V gave up 5 bases and J gave up 0 bases, with 13 bases separating them. The CDR3 is made up of 15 amino acids. The germline V gene has CDR1 PRHDT and CDR2 FYEKMQ (reference sequence). This CDR3 is CASSLGGTYQETQYF. DNA for the CDR3: TGTGCCAGCAGCCTTGGGGGGACTTACCAAGAGACCCAGTACTTC. Variable domain in full (rest from reference TRBV13 and TRBJ2-5): AAGVIQSPRHLIKEKRETATLKCYPIPRHDTVYWYQQGPGQDPQFLISFYEKMQSDKGSIPDRFSAQQFSDYHSELNMSSLELGDSALYFCASSLGGTYQETQYFGPGTRLLVL.

The chain carries TRBV29-1 and TRBJ1-4, with D maybe TRBD1 (6 bases). This CDR3 is 12 amino acids long. Germline CDR1 reads SQVTM; CDR2 reads ANQGSEA. CDR3 residues: CSLGGGGEKLFF. The CDR3 region has the DNA TGCAGTCTTGGGGGGGGCGGGGAAAAACTGTTTTTT.

The chain combines TRBV7-9 with TRBJ1-2; 8 bases line up with TRBD1. The CDR3 spans 13 residues. Per germline, CDR1 SEHNR and CDR2 FQNEAQ (reference sequence). V gave up 5 bases and J gave up 8 bases; unmatched junction bases: 7. The CDR3 DNA sequence: TGTGCCAGCAGCCCCGAGGACAGGGCGGGCTACACCTTC. This codes for CASSPEDRAGYTF.

In its sample, this clone was seen a few times. J is TRBJ2-5 and V is TRBV9, with 8 bases that match TRBD1. The DNA matches TRBJ2-7 better at its end, which makes the J call doubtful. There are 15 residues in the CDR3. Germline loops: CDR1 SGDLS, CDR2 YYNGEE. CDR3 sequence (DNA): TGTGCCAGCAGCCCTCGGACAGGGCCCTCCTACGAGCAGTACTTC. Its protein product is CASSPRTGPSYEQYF.

The chain is built from TRBV9 and TRBJ2-2; 7 bases are a match to TRBD2. There are 15 residues in the CDR3. Germline V gives CDR1 SGDLS, CDR2 YYNGEE. V was clipped by 1 base and J by 6 bases; unmatched bases: 6. CDR3 DNA sequence: TGTGCCAGCAGCGTAATTGGGAGGGCTGCCGGGGAGCTGTTTTTT. Translated: CASSVIGRAAGELFF.

The V gene is TRBV30, the J gene TRBJ2-3; D remains ambiguous. The V gene's germline CDR1 is GTSNPN and CDR2 SVGIG (reference sequence). Trimming pared 5 bases from V and 4 bases from J, leaving 13 bases between. CDR3 length: 13 amino acids. The CDR3 is CAWASGGADTQYF. The CDR3 DNA is TGTGCCTGGGCTTCCGGCGGCGCAGATACGCAGTATTTT.

The CDR3: CASSSPGQGVSDTQYF. CDR3 sequence (DNA): TGCGCCAGCAGCTCCCCGGGACAGGGAGTTTCAGATACGCAGTATTTT. This chain connects TRBV5-1 to TRBJ2-3, with TRBD1 matching over 9 bases. Trimming at V came to 3 bases and at J to 4 bases, leaving 9 bases not matched to a gene. Looked up from germline, CDR1 is SGHRS and CDR2 is YFSETQ. The CDR3 has 16 residues.

The sample holds a few counts of this clone. The V call is TRBV5-4, the J call TRBJ2-7; 8 bases match TRBD2. CDR1 and CDR2 (germline): SGHNT, YYREEE (reference sequence). J lost 5 bases, V lost 1 base, and 2 bases had no gene match. The CDR3 length is 13 residues. The CDR3: CASSLRGGDEQYF. DNA for the CDR3: TGTGCCAGCAGCTTGCGGGGGGGAGACGAGCAGTACTTC. The full variable domain, completed using reference TRBV5-4 and TRBJ2-7, is ETGVTQSPTHLIKTRGQQVTLRCSSQSGHNTVSWYQQALGQGPQFIFQYYREEENGRGNFPPRFSGLQFPNYSSELNVNALELDDSALYLCASSLRGGDEQYFGPGTRLTVT.

This clone was observed once. The CDR3 DNA follows: TGTGCCTGGAGTGTACACACAGACAATTCACCCCTCCACTTT. This gives the protein CAWSVHTDNSPLHF. This chain uses TRBV30 with TRBJ1-6; D gene ambiguous. Trimming pared 0 bases from V and 7 bases from J, leaving 10 bases between. The CDR3 is 14 residues long. Germline CDR1 GTSNPN, CDR2 SVGIG (reference sequence).

The J gene is TRBJ2-5, the V gene TRBV30; 11 nucleotides agree with TRBD2. V was clipped by 6 bases and J by 5 bases; unmatched bases: 5. Looked up from germline, CDR1 is GTSNPN and CDR2 is SVGIG (reference sequence). The CDR3 runs to 13 residues. In DNA form, the CDR3 reads TGTGCCTGCAGTCCTAGCGGGGGGGAGACCCAGTACTTC. Protein: CACSPSGGETQYF.

The table lists this clone with a few counts. DNA of the CDR3: TGTGCCAGCAGAAGGGAGTTCGCAGATACGCAGTATTTT. It specifies CASRREFADTQYF. This chain links TRBV7-9 with TRBJ2-3; TRBD2 is a possible D gene (5 bases). The CDR3 totals 13 residues. V lost 6 bases and J lost 4, with 11 bases in between. Germline lookup yields CDR1 SEHNR and CDR2 FQNEAQ (reference sequence).